Below, 20 T cell receptor beta chains from the same sample are listed, as sequenced in a study of T-cell reconstitution after alpha-beta-depleted transplantation in children. Unique molecular identifiers featured in how the TCRbeta library was prepared. MiXCR, run by TCRdb on the PCR reads, gives a single entry per CDR3 protein. Of about 480,000 distinct CDR3 sequences listed, about 12% were seen once; the top ten hold about 5.4%. The sample consisted of PBMCs from the stem cell graft donor, taken from the stem cell graft. The source of these receptors is a human donor who donated a stem cell graft to a child with combined immunodeficiency.

On this clonotype: Compared with germline, one end of the junction differs, possibly owing to a read error. The chain links TRBV7-2 to TRBJ2-1; 9 bases are a match to TRBD2. The CDR3 covers 16 residues. Germline CDR1 SGHTA, CDR2 FQGNSA. CDR3 residues: CASSLGRGTSRGEQFF. The CDR3 coding sequence is TGTGCCAGTAGCTTAGGGCGAGGGACTAGCCGGGGTGAGCAGTTCTTC.

In its sample, this clonotype was seen many times. The gene calls are TRBV15 and TRBJ1-4; D not resolved. Trimming took 3 bases from V and 7 from J, leaving 12 bases between them. The CDR3 runs 14 residues. From germline, CDR1 is LNHNV and CDR2 YYDKDF (reference sequence). Here the CDR3 reads CATSSAGIGEKLFF. CDR3 DNA: TGTGCCACCAGCAGCGCCGGGATAGGTGAAAAACTGTTTTTT.

The rearrangement uses TRBV12-3 or TRBV12-4 and TRBJ2-7; 10 bases agree with TRBD1. With V trimmed by 1 base and J by 5 bases, 8 bases remained unmatched. The length of the CDR3 is 16 residues. The CDR3 spells CASSLDGDRGFDEQYF. The CDR3 nucleotides are TGTGCCAGCAGTTTAGATGGGGACAGGGGATTTGACGAGCAGTACTTC.

In DNA form, the CDR3 reads TGTGCCACCAGCATCGGGGGTTGGGCTTCCGAGCAGTACTTC. As protein: CATSIGGWASEQYF. The chain uses TRBV15 and TRBJ2-7, with D perhaps TRBD2 (6 bases). Germline V gene sequence: CDR1 LNHNV, CDR2 YYDKDF (reference sequence). With 4 bases removed from V and 6 bases from J, the gap between germline ends came to 16 bases. The CDR3 loop spans 14 amino acids.

The J gene is TRBJ2-3, the V gene TRBV3-1, with D possibly matching TRBD1 (6 bases). Germline-derived CDR1 and CDR2 are LGHDT and YNNKEL (reference sequence). The ends were cut back, 2 bases at V and 1 base at J, with 16 bases in the middle. The CDR3 runs 17 residues. CDR3 residues: CASSQFRGGFGTDTQYF. In nucleotides, the CDR3 is TGTGCCAGCAGCCAATTCAGAGGGGGTTTCGGCACAGATACGCAGTATTTT.

The table lists this clonotype with a few counts. This sequence joins TRBV12-3 or TRBV12-4 and TRBJ2-7; 10 nucleotides align to TRBD2. CDR3 length: 16 amino acids. The V and J ends lost 4 bases and 2 bases, in that order; junction bases with no gene match: 8. For the CDR3, the DNA is TGTGCCAGCAGTTCCTCCACTAGCGGGAAGACCTACGAGCAGTACTTC. Its protein product is CASSSSTSGKTYEQYF.

The chain carries TRBV20-1 and TRBJ2-7; possible D gene TRBD2, 6 bases. CDR1 DFQATT and CDR2 SNEGSKA come from the germline V gene (reference sequence). The CDR3 consists of 13 residues. Trimming shortened V by 3 bases and J by 3 bases, and 12 bases separated the two germline ends. CDR3 region: CSARPRGYYEQYF. In DNA form, the CDR3 reads TGCAGTGCTAGGCCTCGGGGGTACTACGAGCAGTACTTC.

The chain combines TRBV12-3 or TRBV12-4 with TRBJ2-7, with D hard to call. V lost 3 bases and J lost 3, with 12 bases in between. CDR3 size: 14 residues. CDR3 DNA: TGTGCCAGCAGTTTTTTTCAAGGGAACTACGAGCAGTACTTC. It is translated as CASSFFQGNYEQYF.

This clonotype is a singleton in its sample. The junction does not match germline at one end; this may be a read error. In nucleotides, the CDR3 is TGCAGTGCTAGAGAATACAGGGATTTGGTTTTT. This sequence encodes CSAREYRDLVF. This chain joins TRBV20-1 and TRBJ1-4; D is possibly TRBD1 (6 bases). Germline V CDR1 and CDR2: DFQATT, SNEGSKA (reference sequence). There are 11 residues in the CDR3.

This clonotype has a handful of counts. The chain carries TRBV28 and TRBJ1-5; no reliable D call. Germline V CDR1 and CDR2: MDHEN, SYDVKM. The CDR3 loop spans 13 amino acids. Trimming took off 4 bases at V and 3 bases at J, with 7 bases between the two ends. This chain's CDR3 is CASSYRYNQPQHF. CDR3 DNA: TGTGCCAGCAGTTATCGTTACAATCAGCCCCAGCATTTT.

This clonotype occurred many times. V gene TRBV9 combines with J gene TRBJ2-1; D ambiguous. V lost 3 bases and J lost 9, with 19 bases in between. The CDR3 consists of 15 residues. Germline V gene data show CDR1 as SGDLS and CDR2 as YYNGEE. The CDR3 reads CASSEGVRSGVEQFF. CDR3 DNA: TGTGCCAGCAGCGAAGGAGTGAGATCCGGAGTTGAGCAGTTCTTC.

This clonotype has a handful of counts. The chain combines TRBV2 with TRBJ2-7; 7 bases are a match to TRBD1. This CDR3 comprises 13 residues. Germline lookup yields CDR1 SNHLY and CDR2 FYNNEI. After removal of 7 bases from V and 2 bases from J, the junction contained 5 bases not matched to a gene. The DNA for the CDR3 is TGTGCCAGCAAGAATACAGGGGCCTACGAGCAGTACTTC. Protein sequence: CASKNTGAYEQYF.

This clonotype was detected ten times or more. The J gene is TRBJ1-4, the V gene TRBV6-5; TRBD1 agrees at 7 bases. J was trimmed by 5 bases and V by 5 bases; bases with no gene match: 8. CDR1 is MNHEY and CDR2 is SVGAGI in the germline V gene. This CDR3 has 15 amino acids. The CDR3 DNA reads TGTGCCAGCAGTCGGGACAGTGCGGCCAATGAAAAACTGTTTTTT. Translating gives CASSRDSAANEKLFF.

This clonotype was observed a few times. The J gene is TRBJ2-1, the V gene TRBV7-9, with 8 bases identical to TRBD1. This CDR3 is built from 15 residues. After removal of 5 bases from V and 4 bases from J, the junction contained 7 bases not matched to a gene. The germline CDR1 and CDR2 sequences are SEHNR and FQNEAQ (reference sequence). This CDR3 is CASSKGQGRYNEQFF. The CDR3 DNA reads TGTGCCAGCAGCAAAGGACAGGGCCGATACAATGAGCAGTTCTTC. The full variable domain, rest sourced from reference TRBV7-9 and TRBJ2-1, is DTGVSQNPRHKITKRGQNVTFRCDPISEHNRLYWYRQTLGQGPEFLTYFQNEAQLEKSRLLSDRFSAERPKGSFSTLEIQRTEQGDSAMYLCASSKGQGRYNEQFFGPGTRLTVL.

This rearrangement joins TRBV7-9 to TRBJ2-3, with D possibly matching TRBD1 (6 bases). In germline, CDR1 is SEHNR, CDR2 FQNEAQ (reference sequence). This CDR3 has 15 residues. V lost 4 bases and J 1 base, leaving 12 bases between the germline ends. This chain's CDR3 is CASSSRGSGTDTQYF. The CDR3 nucleotides read TGTGCCAGCAGCTCAAGGGGGAGCGGCACAGATACGCAGTATTTT.

This clonotype was counted a few times. The chain uses TRBV5-5 and TRBJ2-3; weak D call: TRBD2 (6 bases). Trimming stripped 4 bases from V and 3 bases from J, with 12 bases between. The length of the CDR3 is 14 residues. The germline V gene encodes CDR1 SGHKS and CDR2 YYEKEE (reference sequence). The CDR3 is CASSRGLLTDTQYF. The CDR3 nucleotides read TGTGCCAGCAGCAGGGGACTCTTAACAGATACGCAGTATTTT.

This clonotype was seen repeatedly, ten times or more. V usage is TRBV18 and J usage is TRBJ2-1, with 10 bases fitting TRBD2. The CDR3 runs 14 residues. After removal of 3 bases from V and 8 bases from J, the junction contained 4 bases not matched to a gene. Germline CDR1 and CDR2: KGHSH and LQKENI. CDR3 loop: CASSPEGLAYEQFF. As DNA, the CDR3 is TGTGCCAGCTCACCTGAGGGACTAGCGTATGAGCAGTTCTTC.

Many counts were recorded for this clonotype. A read error may account for a junction end that differs from germline. The chain has TRBV5-1 and TRBJ1-1, with TRBD1 matching over 8 bases. Looked up from germline, CDR1 is SGHRS and CDR2 is YFSETQ. The CDR3 contains 14 residues. CDR3 DNA sequence: TGTGCCAGCAGTTTGACAGGGGCGAACACTGAAGCTTTCTTT. It translates to CASSLTGANTEAFF.

The rearrangement joins TRBV12-3 or TRBV12-4 to TRBJ2-3, with 10 bases lining up with TRBD2. CDR3 size: 19 residues. Germline trimming cut 11 bases from V and 0 bases from J; bases unmatched to any gene: 20. The CDR3 DNA is TGTGCCTTCAGTTTGTTCAAGCGGGGGGGTTTTACTAGCACAGATACGCAGTATTTT. Its protein product is CAFSLFKRGGFTSTDTQYF.

This clonotype was counted at least ten times. V gene TRBV12-3 or TRBV12-4 combines with J gene TRBJ1-3; a possible D gene is TRBD1 (6 bases). The CDR3 covers 15 residues. V was trimmed by 6 bases and J by 2 bases, leaving 14 bases between them. The CDR3 loop reads CASRNPQGAGNTIYF. The CDR3 region has the DNA TGTGCCAGCAGAAACCCACAGGGAGCTGGAAACACCATATATTTT.